The 4 T cell receptor beta chains given below trace back to one sample, sequenced in a study of blood T cell repertoires in COVID-19. Repertoires were generated with immunoSEQ multiplex PCR, while TCRdb's copy carries only in-frame clones and drops some. This sample yields 93,000 or so clones, of which around 90% are seen a single time; approximately 3.4% belongs to the top ten. Sequenced input: peripheral blood. These receptors were obtained from a woman aged 55 to 70 with acute or convalescent COVID-19.

The chain recombines TRBV3-1 (or the pseudogene TRBV3-2) with TRBJ1-1; D unresolved. In germline, CDR1 is LGHDT, CDR2 YNNKEL (reference sequence). CDR3 length: 12 amino acids. Between the trimmed V and J ends, which lost 0 bases and 10 bases, there was a span of 9 bases. The CDR3 DNA reads as TGTGCCAGCAGCCAAGATCCGTCGTCAGCTTTCTTT. It translates to CASSQDPSSAFF.

The V gene is TRBV11-3, the J gene TRBJ1-1; 8 nucleotides align to TRBD1. Unmatched junction bases numbered 3, after V lost 4 bases and J lost 2 bases. Germline CDR1 is SGHNT and CDR2 is YENEEA. CDR3 length: 14 amino acids. This CDR3 is CASSSGQGNTEAFF. As DNA, the CDR3 is TGTGCCAGCAGCTCCGGACAGGGAAACACTGAAGCTTTCTTT.

This chain links TRBV15 with TRBJ2-1, with D possibly TRBD1 on 5 matching bases. Germline loops: CDR1 LNHNV, CDR2 YYDKDF (reference sequence). The CDR3 length is 15 residues. The V end lost 9 bases, the J end lost 1 base, and 16 bases lay between the germline ends. CDR3 nucleotide sequence: TGTGCCACTAAAAGGGGTAGGGGATCCTACAATGAGCAGTTCTTC. Its protein product is CATKRGRGSYNEQFF.

The chain carries TRBV6-5 and TRBJ2-7, with 7 bases that match TRBD1. Germline V gene lookup returns CDR1 MNHEY and CDR2 SVGAGI. V gave up 0 bases and J gave up 4 bases; unmatched junction bases: 6. CDR3 length: 15 residues. CDR3 sequence reads: CASSYSGQGEYEQYF. CDR3 bases: TGTGCCAGCAGTTACTCGGGGCAGGGGGAATACGAGCAGTACTTC.